This TCR beta chain is drawn from a study of human T cells and chemical hapten exposure. Notes on the study in general: Significantly more large CDR3 similarity clusters were formed by expanded TCRs than by controls. After DPC sensitization, TCRs above 1 in 1000 frequency showed no change.

Time point described: patch test 3, about 24 weeks after DPC sensitization. Treatment noted: therapeutic diphenylcyclopropenone sensitization with weekly scalp DPC. This clonotype was counted only a few times. Its antigen is unknown. Individual cDNA molecules received unique molecular identifiers in the library. Via MiXCR, TCRdb re-called the RACE reads, giving one row per CDR3 protein. This sample has about 120,000 distinct CDR3 sequences, with about 11% found just once. The TCR originated in a woman between 50 and 59 years old with alopecia areata. Some clones in this sample may be carry-over from other donors' samples. Specimen: whole blood, collected in connection with sensitization to the hapten diphenylcyclopropenone (DPC).

CDR3 residues: CASSVGTGGYYGYTF. For the CDR3, the DNA is TGTGCCAGCAGTGTCGGGACAGGGGGTTACTATGGCTACACCTTC. This chain joins TRBV6-1 and TRBJ1-2; 11 bases map to TRBD1. Germline V gene data show CDR1 as MNHNS and CDR2 as SASEGT. The CDR3 is 15 residues long. V gave up 4 bases and J gave up 3 bases; unmatched junction bases: 4.